The 17 T cell receptor beta chains listed next were all sequenced from one sample in a study of blood T cell repertoires in COVID-19 (dated by TCRdb to the early 2020s). Receptor libraries were prepared by the immunoSEQ multiplex PCR assay. Not all clones reach the TCRdb copy of this immuneACCESS table, which keeps in-frame sequences only. Checked studies attribute under half of the gap to unresolved V genes and leave the rest unexplained. A total of roughly 500,000 clones appear in this sample, more than 85% of them only once. Approximately 8% of the sample belongs to the ten largest clones. Input material: PBMCs or T cells enriched from blood (not recorded which). The receptors were gathered from a woman aged 60-70 years who had recovered from COVID-19.

This chain connects TRBV5-1 to TRBJ2-7; weak D call: TRBD1 (5 bases). Trimming pared 4 bases from V and 5 bases from J, leaving 13 bases between. The germline gives CDR1 SGHRS, CDR2 YFSETQ. The CDR3 extends over 13 amino acids. CDR3 in amino acids: CASSPQGNHEQYV. CDR3 sequence (DNA): TGCGCCAGCAGCCCCCAGGGTAACCACGAGCAGTACGTC.

The J gene is TRBJ1-5, the V gene TRBV3-1 (or the pseudogene TRBV3-2); D unresolved. The CDR3 is 16 amino acids. The V gene lost 1 base and the J gene lost 4 bases, with 14 bases spanning the gap. Germline V gene data show CDR1 as LGHDT and CDR2 as YNNKEL (reference sequence). CDR3 amino acids: CASSQGWGGGNQPQHF. As DNA, the CDR3 is TGTGCCAGCAGCCAAGGATGGGGAGGTGGGAATCAGCCCCAGCATTTT.

This sequence joins TRBV3-1 (or the pseudogene TRBV3-2) and TRBJ2-4, with 9 bases fitting TRBD1. J lost 5 bases, V lost 4 bases, and 12 bases had no gene match. Germline V gene sequence: CDR1 LGHDT, CDR2 YNNKEL (reference sequence). The CDR3 runs to 17 residues. The CDR3 sequence: CASSLPEGTGNENIQYF. The CDR3 DNA follows: TGTGCCAGCAGCCTCCCTGAAGGGACAGGGAACGAAAACATTCAGTACTTC.

V gene TRBV2 combines with J gene TRBJ1-4; D is uncertain. This CDR3 is 13 amino acids long. The V end lost 7 bases, the J end lost 7 bases, and 13 bases lay between the germline ends. Germline V gene sequence: CDR1 SNHLY, CDR2 FYNNEI. The chain's CDR3 is CASKGLQVEKLFF. The CDR3 DNA follows: TGTGCCAGCAAAGGCCTCCAGGTTGAAAAACTGTTTTTT.

The CDR3 is CASSVYGVTYGYTF. The CDR3 coding sequence is TGTGCCAGCAGTGTATACGGGGTTACCTATGGCTACACCTTC. V gene TRBV2 combines with J gene TRBJ1-2; D is undetermined. The CDR3 has 14 amino acids. The V and J ends lost 4 bases and 4 bases respectively, with 13 bases between them. Germline V gene lookup returns CDR1 SNHLY and CDR2 FYNNEI.

This clone was seen a handful of times. The same CDR3 arises from other DNA sequences in this sample as well. This chain uses TRBV3-1 (or the pseudogene TRBV3-2) with TRBJ2-7, with TRBD2 matching over 12 bases. CDR1 LGHDT and CDR2 YNNKEL come from the germline V gene (reference sequence). CDR3 size: 15 residues. Trimming cost V 2 bases and J 2 bases; bases outside gene matches: 1. The CDR3 region has the DNA TGTGCCAGCAGCCAAACTAGCGGGGGGCCCTACGAGCAGTACTTC. Amino acids: CASSQTSGGPYEQYF.

This clone turned up a few times. The V gene is TRBV2, the J gene TRBJ2-1; weak D call: TRBD1 (5 bases). The germline V gene encodes CDR1 SNHLY and CDR2 FYNNEI. Deletions cut 4 bases from V and 0 bases from J, with 7 bases between. CDR3 length: 14 residues. The CDR3 nucleotides are TGTGCCAGCAGTGGTGGGGCCTCCTACAATGAGCAGTTCTTC. Translated: CASSGGASYNEQFF.

V and J are TRBV6-5 and TRBJ1-5, with D possibly matching TRBD1 (6 bases). Trimming removed 5 bases from V and 2 bases from J, with 13 bases in between. This CDR3 is built from 15 residues. Germline CDR1 MNHEY, CDR2 SVGAGI. CDR3 sequence: CASSLYRDGNQPQHF. CDR3 nucleotides: TGTGCCAGCAGTCTGTACAGGGACGGCAATCAGCCCCAGCATTTT.

The CDR3 DNA follows: TGTGCCAGCAGCTTTCAAAGGGGTGACAATCAGCCCCAGCATTTT. It yields the protein CASSFQRGDNQPQHF. This sequence joins TRBV7-7 and TRBJ1-5; D is possibly TRBD1 (5 bases). Per germline, CDR1 SSHAT and CDR2 FNYEAQ (reference sequence). Trimming left V 3 bases short and J 3 bases short, with 12 bases between. This CDR3 is 15 amino acids long.

CDR3 sequence reads: CASSIQGASSGNTIYF. The DNA for the CDR3 is TGCGCCAGCAGCATACAGGGGGCTAGCTCTGGAAACACCATATATTTT. The chain carries TRBV5-1 and TRBJ1-3; 9 bases are shared with TRBD1. Germline V lookup: CDR1 SGHRS, CDR2 YFSETQ. The CDR3 is made up of 16 amino acids. The J segment lost 0 bases and the V segment lost 4 bases, leaving 5 bases of the junction unmatched.

This sequence joins TRBV2 and TRBJ2-1; D might be TRBD2 (5 bases). CDR3 length: 15 residues. V gave up 7 bases and J gave up 0 bases, with 13 bases separating them. The germline CDR1 and CDR2 sequences are SNHLY and FYNNEI. DNA of the CDR3: TGTGCCAGCACCGAACTAGGCAGCTCCTACAATGAGCAGTTCTTC. Its protein is CASTELGSSYNEQFF.

V usage is TRBV4-2 and J usage is TRBJ1-3; D ambiguous. In germline, CDR1 is LGHNA, CDR2 YNFKEQ. This CDR3 is built from 16 residues. V dropped 4 bases and J dropped 2 bases, with 15 bases sitting between them. CDR3 nucleotides: TGTGCCAGCAGCCGCCTTCGGGATACGCCTGGAAACACCATATATTTT. It translates to CASSRLRDTPGNTIYF.

The gene calls are TRBV19 and TRBJ2-2; 8 nucleotides align to TRBD2. The junction had 1 base not matched to a gene; V was cut back by 3 bases and J by 4 bases. Germline lookup yields CDR1 LNHDA and CDR2 SQIVND (reference sequence). The CDR3 extends over 14 amino acids. The CDR3 sequence: CASSMAGGTGELFF. CDR3 sequence (DNA): TGTGCCAGTAGTATGGCGGGGGGCACCGGGGAGCTGTTTTTT.

Note on this clone: Within the sample, other DNA sequences also encode this same CDR3. The J gene is TRBJ2-1, the V gene TRBV12-3 or TRBV12-4; D remains unclear. The CDR3 sequence is 11 residues long. V lost 5 bases, J lost 8 bases, and 7 bases lay in between. The CDR3 nucleotides are TGTGCCAGCAGTCGTTCGGATGAGCAGTTCTTC. Protein: CASSRSDEQFF.

This chain uses TRBV3-1 (or the pseudogene TRBV3-2) with TRBJ1-1, with 9 bases that match TRBD1. The germline V gene has CDR1 LGHDT and CDR2 YNNKEL (reference sequence). The CDR3 is made up of 14 amino acids. After removal of 4 bases from V and 4 bases from J, the junction contained 4 bases not matched to a gene. The CDR3 DNA sequence: TGTGCCAGCAGCCTAGGACAGGGGATCACTGAAGCTTTCTTT. It codes for CASSLGQGITEAFF.

A word on this clone: Other DNA sequences in this specimen translate into the identical CDR3. The V and J genes are TRBV7-9 and TRBJ2-6; 7 bases are a match to TRBD2. The ends lost 5 bases at V and 2 bases at J; junction bases unmatched: 3. The CDR3 runs 15 residues. Germline loops: CDR1 SEHNR, CDR2 FQNEAQ (reference sequence). The CDR3: CASSLGGTGANVLTF. CDR3 nucleotides: TGTGCCAGCAGCCTGGGGGGGACTGGGGCCAACGTCCTGACTTTC.

The sample holds one count of this clone. This sequence joins TRBV19 and TRBJ1-6; possible D gene TRBD1, 5 bases. Germline CDR1 reads LNHDA; CDR2 reads SQIVND (reference sequence). The V gene lost 7 bases and the J gene lost 7 bases, with 23 bases spanning the gap. This CDR3 contains 17 residues. CDR3 in DNA: TGTGCCAGTACCCGGGACGGGACTTTGGGCGCAAATTCACCCCTCCACTTT. This sequence encodes CASTRDGTLGANSPLHF.